One T cell receptor beta chain is described in this entry. Its specificity is not known. Samples came from healthy bone marrow donors. These data belong to a study of cytomegalovirus exposure and HLA in healthy donors. The CDR3 runs to 14 residues. The germline V gene has CDR1 MRHNA and CDR2 SNTAGT. V lost 3 bases, J lost 5 bases, and 13 bases lay in between. Study-wide findings and caveats: Most TCR beta V segments were productive about 87% or about 30% of the time in an earlier analysis. In a later analysis, V- and J-gene trimming of beta chains associated with a DCLRE1C missense variant, replicated independently.

PCR primers comprised 60 Vbeta and 13 Jbeta primers. The data were produced by immunoSEQ multiplex PCR, yet TCRdb's version contains in-frame clones alone and is incomplete. In all, the sample yields about 72,000 clones. The chain is built from TRBV6-4 and TRBJ1-1; no reliable D call. The clonotype originates from a man aged 45-60 years in good health and CMV-seropositive. The sequencing input was PBMCs. CDR3 in DNA: TGTGCCAGCAGTGAGAACTTCCGGGGTACTGAAGCTTTCTTT. Its translation: CASSENFRGTEAFF.